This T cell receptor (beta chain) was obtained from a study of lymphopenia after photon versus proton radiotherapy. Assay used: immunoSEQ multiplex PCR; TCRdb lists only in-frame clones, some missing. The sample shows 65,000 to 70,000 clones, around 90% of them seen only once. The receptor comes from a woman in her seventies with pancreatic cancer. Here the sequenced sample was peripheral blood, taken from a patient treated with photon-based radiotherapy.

The CDR3 region has the DNA TGCAGCGCCCGACAGGGGGGGACCACCGGGGAGCTGTTTTTT. It is translated as CSARQGGTTGELFF. The J gene is TRBJ2-2, the V gene TRBV29-1, with 9 positions matching TRBD1. Germline V gene sequence: CDR1 SQVTM, CDR2 ANQGSEA. The ends lost 7 bases at V and 4 bases at J; junction bases unmatched: 7. This CDR3 spans 14 amino acids.